The source of this TCR beta chain is a study of CD8 T cells in ankylosing spondylitis. Whole-study findings and limits: The study identified a TCR beta motif of several highly homologous variants that appeared characteristic of ankylosing spondylitis blood. It was reported that disease-linked clones were significantly enriched in matched ankylosing spondylitis synovial fluid.

Trimming left V 2 bases short and J 4 bases short, with 8 bases between. Germline values: CDR1 DFQATT, CDR2 SNEGSKA (reference sequence). The CDR3 is made up of 12 amino acids. MiXCR, applied by TCRdb to the 5' RACE reads, yields one record per CDR3 protein. Of around 140,000 distinct CDR3 sequences listed, around 10% are singletons. This clonotype was seen ten or more times. Its specificity is unknown. The clonotype was recovered from a female donor with ankylosing spondylitis or in good health (not recorded which). The rearrangement joins TRBV20-1 to TRBJ1-2; D possibly corresponds to TRBD1 (6 bases). Sequencing was done on a sample of blood, either unsorted or a sorted T cell fraction (not recorded which). The CDR3 is CSARQQGYGYTF. In DNA form, the CDR3 reads TGCAGTGCTAGACAACAGGGCTATGGCTACACCTTC.